This passage covers 18 T cell receptor beta chains from one sample sequenced in a study of T cell responses to AZD1222 COVID-19 vaccine. TCRdb keeps only in-frame clones here, not all; method: immunoSEQ multiplex PCR. The sample includes 100,000 to 150,000 clones, 84% seen only once; the top ten take about 26%. Here the sequenced sample was peripheral blood, taken 28 days after the second AZD1222 dose. These receptors all stem from an adult who received the AZD1222 COVID-19 vaccine.

The rearrangement joins TRBV29-1 to TRBJ1-4; TRBD1 agrees at 7 bases. Germline CDR1 reads SQVTM; CDR2 reads ANQGSEA. This CDR3 region has 15 residues. V trimming: 1 base; J trimming: 0 bases; junction bases outside the gene matches: 2. Written as DNA, the CDR3 is TGCAGCGTTGAAGGGGACAGCTCAACTAATGAAAAACTGTTTTTT. As protein: CSVEGDSSTNEKLFF.

This clone was recorded once. The V call is TRBV19, the J call TRBJ1-3; TRBD1 aligns across 8 bases. CDR3 size: 15 residues. Germline lookup yields CDR1 LNHDA and CDR2 SQIVND (reference sequence). Trimming cost V 4 bases and J 7 bases; bases outside gene matches: 9. The CDR3 DNA sequence: TGTGCCAGTAGTACACCGGGACAGGTCGCGAACACCATATATTTT. Protein product: CASSTPGQVANTIYF. The entire variable domain, with the rest obtained from reference TRBV19 and TRBJ1-3, is as follows: DGGITQSPKYLFRKEGQNVTLSCEQNLNHDAMYWYRQDPGQGLRLIYYSQIVNDFQKGDIAEGYSVSREKKESFPLTVTSAQKNPTAFYLCASSTPGQVANTIYFGEGSWLTVV.

This clone was counted once. The chain joins TRBV15 to TRBJ1-2; D call uncertain. V lost 3 bases, J lost 2 bases, and 13 bases lay in between. The CDR3 length is 15 residues. From germline, CDR1 is LNHNV and CDR2 YYDKDF (reference sequence). CDR3 residues: CATSRRAGINYGYTF. As DNA, the CDR3 is TGTGCCACCAGCAGGAGAGCGGGGATCAACTATGGCTACACCTTC.

A few counts support this clone. This chain uses TRBV9 with TRBJ2-3; no firm D call. Deletions cut 4 bases from V and 0 bases from J, with 6 bases between. This CDR3 is built from 13 residues. Germline V CDR1 and CDR2: SGDLS, YYNGEE. The CDR3 spells CASSLSSTDTQYF. As DNA, the CDR3 is TGTGCCAGCAGCTTATCTAGCACAGATACGCAGTATTTT.

V and J are TRBV3-1 (or the pseudogene TRBV3-2) and TRBJ2-3; 11 bases align to TRBD1. The CDR3 has 17 amino acids. The junction had 7 bases not matched to a gene; V was cut back by 3 bases and J by 2 bases. CDR1 is LGHDT, CDR2 YNNKEL, per germline (reference sequence). The DNA of the CDR3 is TGTGCCAGCAGCCATCACGGGACAGGGGGGACCACAGATACGCAGTATTTT. This gives the protein CASSHHGTGGTTDTQYF.

This chain joins TRBV2 and TRBJ1-3, with D possibly matching TRBD1 (5 bases). The V and J ends lost 7 bases and 0 bases respectively, with 10 bases between them. This CDR3 spans 14 amino acids. Looked up from germline, CDR1 is SNHLY and CDR2 is FYNNEI. DNA of the CDR3: TGTGCCAGCAAACAGGCCGGCTCTGGAAACACCATATATTTT. Amino acid sequence: CASKQAGSGNTIYF.

The genes are TRBV6-2 or TRBV6-3 and TRBJ1-2, with D perhaps matching TRBD1 (5 bases). The V gene lost 2 bases and the J gene lost 7 bases, with 14 bases spanning the gap. The length of the CDR3 is 14 residues. Germline V gene lookup returns CDR1 MNHEY and CDR2 SVGEGT. The CDR3 DNA reads as TGTGCCAGCAGTTACGGGGGAACAGGTTCTGGCTACACCTTC. Amino acids: CASSYGGTGSGYTF.

The V and J genes are TRBV2 and TRBJ2-3; D is possibly TRBD2 (5 bases). Trimming took 8 bases from V and 6 from J, leaving 9 bases between them. Germline V gene sequence: CDR1 SNHLY, CDR2 FYNNEI. This CDR3 spans 11 amino acids. In nucleotides, the CDR3 is TGTGCCAGCGTAGCGCTGGATACGCAGTATTTT. The encoded protein is CASVALDTQYF.

The chain recombines TRBV7-9 with TRBJ2-6, with 7 nucleotides matching TRBD1. The CDR3 is 16 amino acids. J gave up 1 base and V 4 bases, and 4 bases lay outside the gene matches. Germline-derived CDR1 and CDR2 are SEHNR and FQNEAQ (reference sequence). CDR3 residues: CASSSRQGSGANVLTF. CDR3 DNA: TGTGCCAGCAGCTCTAGACAGGGATCTGGGGCCAACGTCCTGACTTTC.

This clone was counted once. The rearrangement joins TRBV9 to TRBJ2-3; TRBD1 matches at 7 bases. V gave up 1 base and J gave up 2 bases; unmatched junction bases: 4. CDR3 length: 15 amino acids. Germline V gene lookup returns CDR1 SGDLS and CDR2 YYNGEE. The CDR3 region has the DNA TGTGCCAGCAGCGTAAGACAGGGTTTCACAGATACGCAGTATTTT. Translation gives CASSVRQGFTDTQYF.

This CDR3 is CASRSQGNTEAFF. CDR3 nucleotide sequence: TGTGCCAGCAGGTCACAGGGAAACACTGAAGCTTTCTTT. The chain has TRBV12-3 or TRBV12-4 and TRBJ1-1, with D tentatively TRBD1 (6 bases). The CDR3 contains 13 residues. The ends were cut back, 6 bases at V and 2 bases at J, with 10 bases in the middle.

The chain is built from TRBV6-2 or TRBV6-3 and TRBJ2-7; either TRBD1 or TRBD2 may fit D (5 bases each). Germline-derived CDR1 and CDR2 are MNHEY and SVGEGT. The V end lost 2 bases, the J end lost 3 bases, and 14 bases lay between the germline ends. The CDR3 has 15 residues. CDR3 protein: CASSYGTGRYYEQYF. The CDR3 bases are TGTGCCAGCAGTTACGGGACGGGACGTTACTACGAGCAGTACTTC.

This rearrangement joins TRBV6-2 or TRBV6-3 to TRBJ1-1, with D perhaps matching TRBD1 (5 bases). The CDR3 loop spans 14 amino acids. Trimming removed 4 bases at V and 3 bases at J, with 12 bases between. Germline-derived CDR1 and CDR2 are MNHEY and SVGEGT. In DNA form, the CDR3 reads TGTGCCAGCAGTTTCCCAGGGATTCACACTGAAGCTTTCTTT. This translates into CASSFPGIHTEAFF.

This clone has a handful of counts. V is TRBV4-1 and J is TRBJ1-1; D is unclear. Between the trimmed V and J ends, which lost 1 base and 2 bases, there was a span of 11 bases. CDR1 MGHRA and CDR2 YSYEKL come from the germline V gene. The CDR3 runs to 15 residues. CDR3 loop: CASSQGPSVNTEAFF. The DNA for the CDR3 is TGCGCCAGCAGCCAAGGACCCTCCGTTAACACTGAAGCTTTCTTT.

This clone was detected once. The CDR3, as DNA: TGCGCCAGCAGCCAAAGAACAGGGGGTACTGAAGCTTTCTTT. This encodes CASSQRTGGTEAFF. This chain uses TRBV4-3 with TRBJ1-1, with 8 bases matching TRBD1. The CDR3 is 14 amino acids. CDR1 and CDR2 (germline): LGHNA, YSLEER. V trimming: 2 bases; J trimming: 5 bases; junction bases outside the gene matches: 4.

V usage is TRBV4-2 and J usage is TRBJ1-4; no clear D gene. Trimming took 5 bases from V and 6 from J, leaving 10 bases between them. CDR1 and CDR2 (germline): LGHNA, YNFKEQ. The CDR3 is made up of 13 amino acids. DNA of the CDR3: TGTGCCAGCAGCTCTCGGACTTATGAAAAACTGTTTTTT. Translated, it gives CASSSRTYEKLFF.

The chain recombines TRBV6-1 with TRBJ1-5; perhaps TRBD1 as D (6 bases). The CDR3 consists of 15 residues. V lost 0 bases and J 5 bases, leaving 11 bases between the germline ends. In germline, CDR1 is MNHNS, CDR2 SASEGT. CDR3 bases: TGTGCCAGCAGTGAAGCTGGGGGGGGCGATCAGCCCCAGCATTTT. Its translation: CASSEAGGGDQPQHF.

V usage is TRBV3-1 (or the pseudogene TRBV3-2) and J usage is TRBJ1-5; 7 bases match TRBD1. This CDR3 comprises 14 residues. Germline V gives CDR1 LGHDT, CDR2 YNNKEL (reference sequence). Germline trimming cut 4 bases from V and 6 bases from J; bases unmatched to any gene: 6. The CDR3 loop reads CASSLRQGGQPQHF. The CDR3 region has the DNA TGTGCCAGCAGCCTCCGACAGGGCGGTCAGCCCCAGCATTTT.